One and the same sample provided the 18 T cell receptor beta chains below, sequenced in a study of cytomegalovirus exposure and HLA in healthy donors. Use of 60 Vbeta and 13 Jbeta primers characterized the PCR. This table comes from immunoSEQ multiplex PCR, and its TCRdb copy is limited to in-frame clones, with some not included. The profile covers more than 150,000 clones, with over 70% appearing a single time and 1.4% taken by the ten largest. Sequenced input: PBMCs. These receptor sequences come from a young man in good health and CMV-seronegative.

The chain uses TRBV30 and TRBJ2-5; TRBD1 aligns across 10 bases. The end of the DNA aligns better with TRBJ2-7, so the J call may be wrong. Germline CDR1 GTSNPN, CDR2 SVGIG (reference sequence). The CDR3 length is 15 residues. CDR3 coding DNA: TGTGCCTGGAGTTCGCTGGGACAGGGGTCCGCCGAGCAGTACTTC. Translated, it gives CAWSSLGQGSAEQYF.

The sample holds one count of this clone. The chain has TRBV29-1 and TRBJ2-3; D call uncertain. The germline V gene encodes CDR1 SQVTM and CDR2 ANQGSEA. V lost 8 bases and J 1 base, leaving 16 bases between the germline ends. CDR3 length equals 14 residues. This chain's CDR3 is CSSTLSFRTDTQYF. The CDR3 region has the DNA TGCAGCTCAACCCTTAGCTTCCGCACAGATACGCAGTATTTT.

The chain is built from TRBV6-5 and TRBJ2-7; unclear D gene. Per germline, CDR1 MNHEY and CDR2 SVGAGI. Between the trimmed V and J ends, which lost 6 bases and 1 base, there was a span of 13 bases. The CDR3 sequence is 14 residues long. CDR3 DNA sequence: TGTGCCAGCAGACCCGTGTTGAGGTCCTACGAGCAGTACTTC. Translation: CASRPVLRSYEQYF.

The genes are TRBV4-3 and TRBJ2-5; the match to TRBD2 covers 10 bases. Trimming cost V 0 bases and J 5 bases; bases outside gene matches: 6. Germline V CDR1 and CDR2: LGHNA, YSLEER. The CDR3 is made up of 16 amino acids. The CDR3 sequence: CASSQEPSGSLETQYF. For the CDR3, the DNA is TGCGCCAGCAGCCAAGAGCCTAGCGGGAGTCTTGAGACCCAGTACTTC.

This clone was recorded a few times. The chain is built from TRBV7-9 and TRBJ2-3, with a tentative D call TRBD2 (7 bases). The CDR3 sequence is 18 residues long. Trimming removed 4 bases at V and 4 bases at J, with 24 bases between. Germline CDR1 and CDR2: SEHNR and FQNEAQ (reference sequence). The chain's CDR3 is CASSSSARRGRGSDTQYF. CDR3 sequence (DNA): TGTGCCAGCAGCTCGTCTGCCCGGCGGGGGAGGGGGTCAGATACGCAGTATTTT.

The chain recombines TRBV11-2 with TRBJ1-2, with D possibly TRBD1 on 6 matching bases. The CDR3 runs to 16 residues. The germline V gene encodes CDR1 SGHAT and CDR2 FQNNGV. Deletions cut 1 base from V and 10 bases from J, with 22 bases between. This CDR3 is CASSLVVRVPGDDYTF. The CDR3 DNA reads as TGTGCCAGCAGCTTAGTCGTCCGGGTCCCAGGGGATGACTACACCTTC.

The sample holds one count of this clone. The chain is built from TRBV7-9 and TRBJ1-5; TRBD1 matches at 9 bases. The CDR3 covers 16 residues. In germline, CDR1 is SEHNR, CDR2 FQNEAQ (reference sequence). Trimming cost V 5 bases and J 6 bases; bases outside gene matches: 11. CDR3 residues: CASSDWTGVRGQPQHF. DNA of the CDR3: TGTGCCAGCAGCGATTGGACAGGGGTTCGCGGTCAGCCCCAGCATTTT.

The chain links TRBV27 to TRBJ2-1, with 12 bases matching TRBD2. CDR3 length: 14 amino acids. Germline V gene sequence: CDR1 MNHEY, CDR2 SMNVEV (reference sequence). The trim removed 6 bases at V and 8 bases at J, leaving 5 bases unmatched. CDR3 in amino acids: CASRTSGRRYEQFF. CDR3 coding DNA: TGTGCCAGCAGGACTAGCGGGAGAAGGTATGAGCAGTTCTTC.

The gene calls are TRBV25-1 and TRBJ2-2; D is unresolved. The CDR3 is 12 residues long. Germline V lookup: CDR1 MGHDK, CDR2 SYGVNS. Trimming cost V 6 bases and J 5 bases, with 7 bases left between them. This CDR3 is CASRQLTGELFF. Written as DNA, the CDR3 is TGTGCCAGCAGGCAGTTGACCGGGGAGCTGTTTTTT.

The V call is TRBV7-6, the J call TRBJ1-1, with 7 positions matching TRBD1. Germline CDR1 reads SGHVS; CDR2 reads FNYEAQ. The CDR3 loop spans 15 amino acids. The V gene end was trimmed by 5 bases and the J gene end by 2 bases; junction bases not matched to a gene: 8. CDR3 DNA: TGTGCCAGCAGCCCCTTTCAGGGGGGTAACACTGAAGCTTTCTTT. Translating it yields CASSPFQGGNTEAFF.

The rearrangement joins TRBV7-8 to TRBJ2-7; TRBD2 is a possible D gene (6 bases). This CDR3 is built from 15 residues. Per germline, CDR1 SGHVS and CDR2 FQNEAQ. The V end lost 1 base, the J end lost 4 bases, and 14 bases lay between the germline ends. CDR3 sequence reads: CASSLGPGGRYEQYF. Written as DNA, the CDR3 is TGTGCCAGCAGCTTAGGTCCCGGGGGTCGGTACGAGCAGTACTTC.

This clone was found once. V and J are TRBV7-8 and TRBJ2-2; TRBD2 is a possible D gene (6 bases). V was pared by 0 bases and J by 4 bases, with 15 bases between. The CDR3 sequence is 17 residues long. Looked up from germline, CDR1 is SGHVS and CDR2 is FQNEAQ. The CDR3 loop reads CASSLAGGDQTTGELFF. CDR3 bases: TGTGCCAGCAGCTTAGCAGGAGGGGACCAAACCACCGGGGAGCTGTTTTTT.

The chain combines TRBV5-8 with TRBJ1-1; D unresolved. V dropped 0 bases and J dropped 4 bases, with 13 bases sitting between them. CDR1 is SGHTS, CDR2 YDEGEE, per germline. CDR3 length: 15 residues. Here the CDR3 DNA reads TGTGCCAGCAGCTTGGAAACGGGTGTGAGCACTGAAGCTTTCTTT. Translated: CASSLETGVSTEAFF.

The J gene is TRBJ2-7, the V gene TRBV15; no clear D gene. CDR1 LNHNV and CDR2 YYDKDF come from the germline V gene (reference sequence). CDR3 size: 11 residues. V gave up 4 bases and J gave up 4 bases, with 5 bases separating them. The CDR3, as DNA: TGTGCCACCAGCAACGGTTACGAGCAGTACTTC. Residues: CATSNGYEQYF.

This clone was counted only a few times. The gene calls are TRBV4-1 and TRBJ2-1; TRBD2 matches 7 bases. CDR1 and CDR2 (germline): MGHRA, YSYEKL. J was trimmed by 8 bases and V by 1 base; bases with no gene match: 11. This CDR3 spans 16 amino acids. The CDR3 bases are TGCGCCAGCAGCCAAGCGGCTAGCGGCCTATTGGATGAGCAGTTCTTC. This codes for CASSQAASGLLDEQFF.

This rearrangement joins TRBV25-1 to TRBJ2-7; the D gene is possibly TRBD2 (5 bases). CDR3 length: 13 amino acids. V lost 0 bases, J lost 3 bases, and 6 bases lay in between. The germline CDR1 and CDR2 sequences are MGHDK and SYGVNS. The CDR3 nucleotides read TGTGCCAGCAGTGAATATCGGGGCTACGAGCAGTACTTC. Its translation: CASSEYRGYEQYF.

V gene TRBV13 combines with J gene TRBJ2-3, with 11 bases identical to TRBD2. This CDR3 is built from 16 residues. CDR1 PRHDT and CDR2 FYEKMQ come from the germline V gene (reference sequence). J lost 0 bases, V lost 4 bases, and 3 bases had no gene match. CDR3: CASSSRLAGSTDTQYF. CDR3 nucleotides: TGTGCCAGCAGCTCAAGACTAGCGGGAAGCACAGATACGCAGTATTTT.

There are a few counts of this clone. The junction departs from the called germline gene at one end, perhaps through a read error. The chain employs TRBV7-7 and TRBJ2-5; D possibly corresponds to TRBD1 (8 bases). Looked up from germline, CDR1 is SSHAT and CDR2 is FNYEAQ (reference sequence). This CDR3 is 15 amino acids long. CDR3 residues: CASSFEDREGETQYF. The CDR3 nucleotides read TGTGCTAGCAGCTTCGAGGACAGGGAGGGAGAGACCCAGTACTTC.